The 8 T cell receptor beta chains listed next were all sequenced from one sample in a study of identical twins. TCRdb re-called the 5' RACE reads through MiXCR, storing one row per CDR3 protein. The sample has hundreds of thousands of distinct CDR3 sequences; about 7.5% are singletons. These data also featured in a second study, about yellow fever vaccine responses in identical twins.

The sequencing sample was made of memory (CD45RO+) T cells sorted from blood. The receptors shown here come from a woman between 18 and 29 years old in good health.

The chain joins TRBV3-1 to TRBJ2-5, with 12 bases identical to TRBD2. Germline trimming cut 0 bases from V and 0 bases from J; bases unmatched to any gene: 17. The germline V gene encodes CDR1 LGHDT and CDR2 YNNKEL (reference sequence). The CDR3 is made up of 22 amino acids. As DNA, the CDR3 is TGTGCCAGCAGCCAAGATCTTGGTTCGTTTCCGGGGACTAGCGGGTACCAAGAGACCCAGTACTTC. Residues: CASSQDLGSFPGTSGYQETQYF.

The chain carries TRBV6-2 or TRBV6-3 and TRBJ2-7, with 12 bases lining up with TRBD2. Germline CDR1 reads MNHEY; CDR2 reads SVGEGT. V shed 0 bases and J 6 bases; nucleotides not matched to a gene: 3. The CDR3 is 15 residues long. This CDR3 is CASSYSGLAGTEQYF. Written as DNA, the CDR3 is TGTGCCAGCAGTTACTCCGGACTAGCGGGAACCGAGCAGTACTTC.

This clonotype was seen at least ten times. DNA for the CDR3: TGTGCCACCAGCGGACAGACCTACGAGCAGTACTTC. It yields the protein CATSGQTYEQYF. The rearrangement uses TRBV15 and TRBJ2-7, with D possibly being TRBD1 (6 bases). Germline V gene sequence: CDR1 LNHNV, CDR2 YYDKDF (reference sequence). The V gene lost 5 bases and the J gene lost 2 bases, with 7 bases spanning the gap. The CDR3 length is 12 residues.

CDR3 coding DNA: TGCGCCAGCAGCTTGGTGGGAGGAGAAGCTTTCTTT. This codes for CASSLVGGEAFF. This chain joins TRBV5-1 and TRBJ1-1; D is unresolved. V was clipped by 0 bases and J by 8 bases, with 8 bases between them. The CDR3 has 12 amino acids. CDR1 and CDR2 from the germline V gene are SGHRS and YFSETQ.

Here the CDR3 DNA reads TGTGCCAGCAGGACAAGGGCAAACCGGTGGACAGATACGCAGTATTTT. Its protein is CASRTRANRWTDTQYF. V and J are TRBV6-1 and TRBJ2-3; no clear D gene. The CDR3 loop spans 16 amino acids. Germline V lookup: CDR1 MNHNS, CDR2 SASEGT. The V and J ends lost 6 bases and 3 bases respectively, with 19 bases between them.

This clonotype was detected only a few times. The chain links TRBV7-3 to TRBJ1-3; D is unclear. Looked up from germline, CDR1 is SGHTA and CDR2 is FQGTGA. V lost 4 bases to trimming and J lost 2 bases, with 9 bases between them. The CDR3 consists of 14 residues. This chain's CDR3 is CASSSREAGNTIYF. The DNA for the CDR3 is TGTGCCAGCAGCTCGCGGGAGGCTGGAAACACCATATATTTT. Filled out from reference TRBV7-3 and TRBJ1-3, the complete variable domain reads GAGVSQTPSNKVTEKGKYVELRCDPISGHTALYWYRQSLGQGPEFLIYFQGTGAADDSGLPNDRFFAVRPEGSVSTLKIQRTERGDSAVYLCASSSREAGNTIYFGEGSWLTVV.

This clonotype came up a few times. One end of the junction varies from germline; a read error may be responsible. The DNA for the CDR3 is TGTGCTAGCAGCCCGGGACTAGCGGAGGGCTACGAGCAGTACTTC. Translating it yields CASSPGLAEGYEQYF. The chain recombines TRBV7-7 with TRBJ2-7, with 11 positions matching TRBD2. The CDR3 has 15 amino acids. Germline lookup yields CDR1 SSHAT and CDR2 FNYEAQ (reference sequence).

In its sample, this clonotype was seen a few times. The V and J genes are TRBV29-1 and TRBJ2-5; D unclear. This CDR3 is 11 amino acids long. The V end lost 8 bases, the J end lost 7 bases, and 14 bases lay between the germline ends. The V gene's germline CDR1 is SQVTM and CDR2 ANQGSEA. CDR3 sequence: CSPAMGGTQYF. In DNA form, the CDR3 reads TGCAGCCCCGCGATGGGCGGGACCCAGTACTTC.